The entry below describes one T cell receptor beta chain. Original processing methods: The assay estimated nucleated cells by amplifying reference gene primers. The method was immunoSEQ multiplex PCR; TCRdb's version includes in-frame clones alone and lacks a portion of them. V, J and clone size derive from that table, while D and trimming were established from the DNA sequence. Of under 55,000 clones in the sample, around 82% were seen once. This sample stems from a study of blood T cell repertoires in COVID-19. About the research overall: Spain, Italy and the United States supplied samples that represented acute and convalescent COVID-19. Sample material is recorded as cDNA or gDNA derived from T cells, B-cell-depleted T cells, or PBMCs.

Looked up from germline, CDR1 is SGDLS and CDR2 is YYNGEE. The CDR3 length is 13 residues. Trimming cost V 1 base and J 6 bases; bases outside gene matches: 2. Specimen: peripheral blood. The clonotype was recovered from a woman aged 80 or older with acute or convalescent COVID-19. The chain joins TRBV9 to TRBJ2-7; 9 bases are a match to TRBD2. As DNA, the CDR3 is TGTGCCAGCAGCGTACTAGCGGGAACCGAGCAGTACTTC. Translated: CASSVLAGTEQYF.